Following are 31 T cell receptor beta chains from one sample sequenced in a study of breast tumors, draining lymph nodes, adjacent tissues. TCRdb analysed the multiplex PCR reads with MiXCR anew, one entry per CDR3 protein. The data show approximately 120,000 distinct CDR3 sequences, around 20% seen once. Axillary draining lymph nodes of breast cancer patients supplied the node samples. Sequenced material: axillary lymph node tissue. The receptor set was obtained from a female donor with breast cancer. Some clones in this sample may be carry-over from other donors' samples.

This clonotype was detected many times. This chain uses TRBV2 with TRBJ2-5; 7 bases are a match to TRBD1. The CDR3 loop spans 17 amino acids. Germline lookup yields CDR1 SNHLY and CDR2 FYNNEI. After removal of 0 bases from V and 2 bases from J, the junction contained 9 bases not matched to a gene. The CDR3 nucleotides read TGTGCCAGCAGTGAAGCTTTAACAGGGGTGTCTCAAGAGACCCAGTACTTC. Translating it yields CASSEALTGVSQETQYF.

As regards this clonotype: This may be a read error, as it is one base from a much larger clone. The chain uses TRBV11-2 and TRBJ2-1; weak D call: TRBD2 (5 bases). CDR1 is SGHAT and CDR2 is FQNNGV in the germline V gene. The CDR3 length is 22 residues. Here the CDR3 DNA reads TGTGCCAGCGGCTTATGGCCTCCGGGGATGTCTGGCCTAAGAGCTAAGGACAATGAGCAGTTCTTC. Translation: CASGLWPPGMSGLRAKDNEQFF.

A note on this clonotype: Possible read error: a much larger clone is one base away. The chain is built from TRBV30 and TRBJ2-7, with a tentative D call TRBD1 (5 bases). Germline values: CDR1 GTSNPN, CDR2 SVGIG (reference sequence). CDR3 length equals 15 residues. CDR3 in amino acids: CAWSQPRLRVGEQHF. The CDR3 bases are TGTGCCTGGAGTCAACCGCGGCTCAGGGTGGGCGAGCAGCACTTC.

This clonotype was recorded a few times. Being one base from a much bigger clone, this may be a read error. The genes are TRBV29-1 and TRBJ1-4; possible D gene TRBD1, 5 bases. Per germline, CDR1 SQVTM and CDR2 ANQGSEA. The CDR3 consists of 14 residues. In nucleotides, the CDR3 is TGCAGCGCCCCGAATGGTGGGGGTAATGGAAAACTGTTTTTT. It yields the protein CSAPNGGGNGKLFF.

The chain joins TRBV30 to TRBJ2-5; D unclear. The CDR3 runs to 12 residues. CDR1 is GTSNPN, CDR2 SVGIG, per germline (reference sequence). Between the trimmed V and J ends, which lost 0 bases and 2 bases, there was a span of 4 bases. The CDR3 here is CAWSVQQETQYF. CDR3 DNA: TGTGCCTGGAGTGTACAACAAGAGACCCAGTACTTC.

Many counts were recorded for this clonotype. CDR3 protein: CASSGPGSYDNSPLHF. The CDR3 bases are TGTGCCAGTAGTGGACCCGGGTCTTACGATAATTCACCCCTCCACTTT. The chain combines TRBV19 with TRBJ1-6; the D is unclear. CDR3 length: 16 residues. The germline CDR1 and CDR2 sequences are LNHDA and SQIVND (reference sequence). V was pared by 5 bases and J by 5 bases, with 16 bases between.

The rearrangement joins TRBV20-1 to TRBJ2-4, with D tentatively TRBD2 (6 bases). The V gene lost 4 bases and the J gene lost 0 bases, with 10 bases spanning the gap. The CDR3 is 14 amino acids. Per germline, CDR1 DFQATT and CDR2 SNEGSKA (reference sequence). The CDR3 protein is CSATGTQAKNIQYF. CDR3 DNA sequence: TGCAGTGCTACCGGGACTCAAGCCAAAAACATTCAGTACTTC.

This clonotype was recorded at least ten times. The chain uses TRBV5-1 and TRBJ2-1; 11 bases match TRBD2. Germline V CDR1 and CDR2: SGHRS, YFSETQ. The CDR3 consists of 17 residues. Germline trimming cut 4 bases from V and 5 bases from J; bases unmatched to any gene: 11. CDR3 nucleotide sequence: TGCGCCAGCAGCCCAAGAGTAGCGGGAGGGAGGGACAATGAGCAGTTCTTC. Protein: CASSPRVAGGRDNEQFF.

This clonotype was counted at least ten times. V is TRBV28 and J is TRBJ2-3; D is perhaps TRBD1 or TRBD2 (5 bases each). CDR1 MDHEN and CDR2 SYDVKM come from the germline V gene. Deletions cut 4 bases from V and 3 bases from J, with 11 bases between. This CDR3 is built from 14 residues. The CDR3 here is CASSYGGRTDTQYF. The CDR3 coding sequence is TGTGCCAGCAGTTATGGGGGAAGGACAGATACGCAGTATTTT.

Points on this clonotype: A clone one base away is much larger, so this may be a read error. The chain carries TRBV11-2 and TRBJ2-5; TRBD2 is a possible D gene (6 bases). Germline loops: CDR1 SGHAT, CDR2 FQNNGV. The V and J ends lost 7 bases and 7 bases respectively, with 16 bases between them. The CDR3 is 13 amino acids. This chain's CDR3 is CASKEQGGRTQYF. In DNA, the CDR3 is TGTGCCAGCAAGGAGCAGGGAGGTAGGACCCAGTACTTC. Full variable domain (missing parts from reference TRBV11-2 and TRBJ2-5): EAGVAQSPRYKIIEKRQSVAFWCNPISGHATLYWYQQILGQGPKLLIQFQNNGVVDDSQLPKDRFSAERLKGVDSTLKIQPAKLEDSAVYLCASKEQGGRTQYFGPGTRLLVL.

The chain recombines TRBV3-1 with TRBJ2-3; 8 bases are shared with TRBD1. The V gene's germline CDR1 is LGHDT and CDR2 YNNKEL (reference sequence). The junction had 11 bases not matched to a gene; V was cut back by 4 bases and J by 11 bases. The CDR3 is made up of 14 amino acids. The CDR3, as DNA: TGTGCCAGCAGCCTTGGACAGGGAGGTGTCGGGCAGTATTTT. Translated, it gives CASSLGQGGVGQYF.

This clonotype turned up a few times. A read error may explain this, as a much larger clone is one base away. J is TRBJ2-5 and V is TRBV20-1; 8 nucleotides match TRBD2. The V and J ends lost 6 bases and 1 base, in that order; junction bases with no gene match: 7. The CDR3 loop spans 14 amino acids. Germline V CDR1 and CDR2: DFQATT, SNEGSKA (reference sequence). The DNA for the CDR3 is TGCAGTGCCAAAAGCGGGGGTGCCCAAGAGACCCAGTACTTC. This codes for CSAKSGGAQETQYF.

Regarding this clonotype: This may arise from a read error, as a much more abundant clone is one base away. The rearrangement links TRBV19 to TRBJ1-3, with D unclear. The CDR3 loop spans 14 amino acids. Germline V gene data show CDR1 as LNHDA and CDR2 as SQIVND (reference sequence). For the CDR3, the DNA is TGTGCCAGTAGTATAGAGGACTCTGGAAACACCATGTATTTT. Encoded protein: CASSIEDSGNTMYF.

V usage is TRBV27 and J usage is TRBJ1-5, with D maybe TRBD1 (6 bases). Germline assignment: CDR1 MNHEY and CDR2 SMNVEV (reference sequence). There are 16 residues in the CDR3. The V gene lost 6 bases and the J gene lost 0 bases, with 15 bases spanning the gap. The CDR3 nucleotides are TGTGCCAGCAGGGGGCCGGGGGGCGGTAGCAATCAGCCCCAGCATTTT. It codes for CASRGPGGGSNQPQHF.

This clonotype was counted at least ten times. V and J are TRBV7-9 and TRBJ1-2; 7 bases line up with TRBD1. The junction had 5 bases not matched to a gene; V was cut back by 5 bases and J by 2 bases. CDR1 SEHNR and CDR2 FQNEAQ come from the germline V gene (reference sequence). The CDR3 consists of 14 residues. CDR3 residues: CASSPPGQNYGYTF. CDR3 nucleotide sequence: TGTGCCAGCAGCCCTCCGGGACAGAACTATGGCTACACCTTC.

There are many counts of this clonotype. The V call is TRBV6-1, the J call TRBJ1-2; 8 positions agree with TRBD1. The CDR3 is 13 residues long. V gave up 5 bases and J gave up 10 bases; unmatched junction bases: 9. Germline CDR1 MNHNS, CDR2 SASEGT. The CDR3 region is CASSPGTGRDYTF. CDR3 nucleotide sequence: TGTGCCAGCAGTCCCGGGACAGGACGTGACTACACCTTC.

This clonotype has a count of ten or more. The rearrangement uses TRBV19 and TRBJ2-7, with TRBD2 as a possible D gene (6 bases). The CDR3 is 13 amino acids. V lost 4 bases and J lost 5, with 12 bases in between. The germline gives CDR1 LNHDA, CDR2 SQIVND (reference sequence). The CDR3 nucleotides are TGTGCCAGTAGTACGCTAGCGAGCGACGAGCAGTACTTC. It specifies CASSTLASDEQYF.

This chain connects TRBV28 to TRBJ2-3, with TRBD2 matching over 7 bases. Germline assignment: CDR1 MDHEN and CDR2 SYDVKM. The V and J ends lost 6 bases and 2 bases, in that order; junction bases with no gene match: 20. The CDR3 is 19 amino acids. The CDR3: CASSLLAGEGWVVTDTQYF. CDR3 DNA: TGTGCCAGCAGCCTTTTGGCGGGAGAGGGGTGGGTAGTCACAGATACGCAGTATTTT. The whole variable domain, filled in from reference TRBV28 and TRBJ2-3, reads DVKVTQSSRYLVKRTGEKVFLECVQDMDHENMFWYRQDPGLGLRLIYFSYDVKMKEKGDIPEGYSVSREKKERFSLILESASTNQTSMYLCASSLLAGEGWVVTDTQYFGPGTRLTVL.

Notes on this clonotype: It may be a read error: a sequence one base away is much more abundant. The V call is TRBV7-2, the J call TRBJ1-2; a weak D match, TRBD1 (6 bases). Trimming cost V 8 bases and J 2 bases, with 21 bases left between them. CDR3 length: 16 residues. The germline CDR1 and CDR2 sequences are SGHTA and FQGNSA. For the CDR3, the DNA is TGTGCCAGCGGCGACAACAGGGAGAGGGCCAACTATGGCTACACCTTC. Translated, it gives CASGDNRERANYGYTF.

This clonotype was recorded at least ten times. The chain recombines TRBV6-2 or TRBV6-3 with TRBJ2-3; no reliable D call. Germline V gene data show CDR1 as MNHEY and CDR2 as SVGEGT. The CDR3 contains 13 residues. V was cut by 7 bases and J by 4 bases, with 12 bases left in between. The CDR3 DNA follows: TGTGCCAGCACCTTTGCGCGATCAGATACGCAGTATTTT. Its protein is CASTFARSDTQYF.

About this clonotype: This clone may be a read error of a much larger clone one base away. The V gene is TRBV6-2 or TRBV6-3, the J gene TRBJ1-5; D is unresolved. The CDR3 is 13 amino acids. Germline assignment: CDR1 MNHEY and CDR2 SVGEGT. The CDR3 sequence is CAGSIYSNQPQHF. CDR3 coding DNA: TGTGCCGGCAGTATCTATAGCAATCAGCCCCAGCATTTT.

Details on this clonotype: A much larger clone lies one base from this, so it may be a read error. This chain joins TRBV7-9 and TRBJ1-5, with D possibly being TRBD1 (5 bases). Trimming pared 0 bases from V and 0 bases from J, leaving 18 bases between. CDR1 SEHNR and CDR2 FQNEAQ come from the germline V gene (reference sequence). CDR3 length: 19 amino acids. This chain's CDR3 is CASSLATIGGHDSNQPQHF. The CDR3 DNA reads TGTGCCAGCAGCTTAGCGACTATAGGTGGACACGATAGCAATCAGCCCCAGCATTTT. The variable domain in full, completed from reference TRBV7-9 and TRBJ1-5, reads DTGVSQNPRHKITKRGQNVTFRCDPISEHNRLYWYRQTLGQGPEFLTYFQNEAQLEKSRLLSDRFSAERPKGSFSTLEIQRTEQGDSAMYLCASSLATIGGHDSNQPQHFGDGTRLSIL.

This clonotype has a count of ten or more. The chain employs TRBV10-3 and TRBJ2-1, with D tentatively TRBD2 (5 bases). Deletions cut 0 bases from V and 0 bases from J, with 9 bases between. This CDR3 has 16 residues. CDR1 ENHRY and CDR2 SYGVKD come from the germline V gene. CDR3 nucleotides: TGTGCCATCAGTGAGTCGAGGGAGAGCTCCTACAATGAGCAGTTCTTC. Its protein is CAISESRESSYNEQFF.

At least ten counts were recorded for this clonotype. The chain joins TRBV6-1 to TRBJ2-3; 9 bases line up with TRBD1. This CDR3 contains 15 residues. The germline V gene has CDR1 MNHNS and CDR2 SASEGT. V lost 7 bases and J lost 3; bases outside the gene matches: 8. Here the CDR3 reads CASTPGQGRTDTQYF. In DNA form, the CDR3 reads TGTGCCAGCACCCCGGGACAGGGAAGGACAGATACGCAGTATTTT.

This clonotype was seen repeatedly, ten times or more. The chain recombines TRBV6-6 with TRBJ2-3, with 12 bases aligning to TRBD2. The CDR3 contains 17 residues. V shed 4 bases, J shed 0 bases, and the junction held 5 bases outside the gene matches. Germline loops: CDR1 MNHNY, CDR2 SVGAGI (reference sequence). CDR3 nucleotides: TGTGCCAGCAGTTTAGGGACTAGCGGGCCTAGCACAGATACGCAGTATTTT. It specifies CASSLGTSGPSTDTQYF.

This clonotype was seen repeatedly, ten times or more. This chain uses TRBV5-1 with TRBJ1-5, with a possible D match to TRBD1 (5 bases). Deletions cut 0 bases from V and 8 bases from J, with 9 bases between. The CDR3 is 13 residues long. Germline-derived CDR1 and CDR2 are SGHRS and YFSETQ. The CDR3 loop is CASSLGGGEPQHF. CDR3 sequence (DNA): TGCGCCAGCAGCTTGGGGGGCGGAGAGCCCCAGCATTTT.

This clonotype was counted ten times or more. The chain employs TRBV24-1 and TRBJ1-4; D is unresolved. Trimming cost V 10 bases and J 6 bases, with 8 bases left between them. The CDR3 sequence is 11 residues long. The germline V gene has CDR1 KGHDR and CDR2 SFDVKD. The CDR3 protein is CATPRDEKLFF. CDR3 coding DNA: TGTGCCACTCCTAGGGATGAAAAACTGTTTTTT.

As for this clonotype: One end of the junction does not line up with germline, which may come from a read error. The chain combines TRBV5-1 with TRBJ2-1, with 8 bases fitting TRBD2. Germline V gene sequence: CDR1 SGHRS, CDR2 YFSETQ. The CDR3 is 16 residues long. CDR3 sequence reads: CASSLGLAGTYNGQFF. The CDR3 nucleotides are TGCGCCAGCAGCTTGGGATTAGCGGGAACCTACAATGGGCAGTTCTTC.

The J gene is TRBJ2-3, the V gene TRBV9; D not certain. The ends were cut back, 0 bases at V and 2 bases at J, with 4 bases in the middle. Germline V CDR1 and CDR2: SGDLS, YYNGEE. CDR3 size: 13 residues. The CDR3 DNA reads as TGTGCCAGCAGCGTAGCCACCACAGATACGCAGTATTTT. This sequence encodes CASSVATTDTQYF.

This clonotype was recorded many times. The V and J genes are TRBV20-1 and TRBJ2-1; 13 bases fit TRBD2. V dropped 5 bases and J dropped 7; count of bases not matched to a gene: 11. The CDR3 is 16 amino acids. Germline V gene sequence: CDR1 DFQATT, CDR2 SNEGSKA (reference sequence). The CDR3 sequence is CSAYVQPGLAGNEQFF. CDR3 DNA: TGCAGTGCTTACGTCCAACCGGGACTAGCGGGAAATGAGCAGTTCTTC.

There are many counts of this clonotype. V and J are TRBV2 and TRBJ2-1, with no clear D. Germline V gene data show CDR1 as SNHLY and CDR2 as FYNNEI. This CDR3 region has 14 residues. V was pared by 3 bases and J by 8 bases, with 14 bases between. This chain's CDR3 is CASSEIAGVDEQFF. DNA for the CDR3: TGTGCCAGCAGTGAGATAGCAGGAGTCGATGAGCAGTTCTTC. Full variable domain (outside the CDR3, taken from reference TRBV2 and TRBJ2-1): EPEVTQTPSHQVTQMGQEVILRCVPISNHLYFYWYRQILGQKVEFLVSFYNNEISEKSEIFDDQFSVERPDGSNFTLKIRSTKLEDSAMYFCASSEIAGVDEQFFGPGTRLTVL.